This T cell receptor (beta chain) was recovered during a study of blood T cells in healthy people across ages. It was with a sample-barcoded 5' primer and a J-beta primer mix that a second PCR of roughly 6 to 12 cycles was run. TCRdb redid the calling of the 5' RACE reads with MiXCR, one entry per CDR3 protein. The table has 650,000 to 700,000 distinct CDR3 sequences, over 40% seen once. The specimen sequenced was blood. The source is a woman older than 75 in good health.

CDR3 nucleotide sequence: TGTGCCAGCAGTTCCGAACAGGGAACTAACTATGGCTACACCTTC. Its translation is CASSSEQGTNYGYTF. The chain links TRBV28 to TRBJ1-2; D may be TRBD1 (6 bases). Trimming left V 4 bases short and J 0 bases short, with 12 bases between. CDR1 is MDHEN and CDR2 is SYDVKM in the germline V gene. The CDR3 contains 15 residues.